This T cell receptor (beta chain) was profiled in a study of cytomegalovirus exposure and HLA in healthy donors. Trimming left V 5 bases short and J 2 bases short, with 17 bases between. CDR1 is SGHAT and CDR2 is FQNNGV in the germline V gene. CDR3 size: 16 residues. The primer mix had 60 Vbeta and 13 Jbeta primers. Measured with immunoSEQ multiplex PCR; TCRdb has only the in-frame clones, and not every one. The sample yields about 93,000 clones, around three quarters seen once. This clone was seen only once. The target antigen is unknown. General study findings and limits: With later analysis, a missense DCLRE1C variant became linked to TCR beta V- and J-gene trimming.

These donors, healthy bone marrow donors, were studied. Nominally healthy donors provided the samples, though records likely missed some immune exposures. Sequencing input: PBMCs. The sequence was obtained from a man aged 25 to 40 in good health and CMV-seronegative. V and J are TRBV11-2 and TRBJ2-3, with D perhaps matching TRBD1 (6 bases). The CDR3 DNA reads TGTGCCAGCAGCCGGACAGAAGCCCTCCCCACAGATACGCAGTATTTT. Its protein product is CASSRTEALPTDTQYF.